This T cell receptor (beta chain) was sequenced in a study of CD8+ T cells in alopecia areata. As to this clone: Its antigen is unknown.

RNA was isolated and reverse transcribed to cDNA, the sequencing template. This table comes from immunoSEQ multiplex PCR, and its TCRdb copy is limited to in-frame clones, with some not included. The repertoire holds just over 150,000 clones, under 60% seen once, with approximately 20% in the top ten. Study-wide points: Researchers reported that TCR sharing among patients proved less clear than in mice, possibly HLA-linked.

The CDR3 has 16 residues. Trimming left V 0 bases short and J 1 base short, with 13 bases between. Germline V gene sequence: CDR1 SGDLS, CDR2 YYNGEE. The sequencing used CD8+ T cells sorted from blood, collected at week 0. The V gene is TRBV9, the J gene TRBJ1-1; D might be TRBD1 (5 bases). The sequence was obtained from a human donor with alopecia areata. The CDR3 spells CASSVVRGAENTEAFF. The DNA of the CDR3 is TGTGCCAGCAGCGTAGTGAGGGGTGCGGAGAACACTGAAGCTTTCTTT. The variable domain in full, with the rest retrieved from reference TRBV9 and TRBJ1-1, is DSGVTQTPKHLITATGQRVTLRCSPRSGDLSVYWYQQSLDQGLQFLIQYYNGEERAKGNILERFSAQQFPDLHSELNLSSLELGDSALYFCASSVVRGAENTEAFFGQGTRLTVV.